Listed below are T cell receptor beta chains from one sample, sequenced in a study of shared clonotypes between healthy human individuals. The repertoire was sequenced with immunoSEQ multiplex PCR; TCRdb's copy has only in-frame clones and lacks some. The table records over 750,000 clones, approximately 97% of them present only once. What was sequenced was naive CD8+ T cells sorted from blood. These receptors were collected from a man aged 25 to 40 in good health. Each CDR3 is given with its conserved first and last residue. D genes are given only for firm matches. Only part of the rows carry a size: once, few, many, or a class if the clone is expanded.

clone_size: once
d_call: TRBD1
v_call: TRBV5-3
j_call: TRBJ2-7
cdr3_aa: CARSLKGQGYEQYF
cdr3_nt: TGTGCCAGAAGCTTGAAGGGACAGGGGTACGAGCAGTACTTC

clone_size: NA
d_call: NA
v_call: TRBV27
j_call: TRBJ1-5
cdr3_aa: CASSSGGQPQHF
cdr3_nt: TGTGCCAGCAGTTCAGGCGGACAGCCCCAGCATTTT

clone_size: NA
d_call: TRBD1
v_call: TRBV11-3
j_call: TRBJ2-3
cdr3_aa: CASSSRHEQGKLADTQYF
cdr3_nt: TGTGCCAGCAGCTCGCGACATGAACAGGGGAAGCTCGCAGATACGCAGTATTTT

clone_size: NA
d_call: TRBD1
v_call: TRBV28
j_call: TRBJ2-7
cdr3_aa: CASSYTGTGTYEQYF
cdr3_nt: TGTGCCAGCAGTTATACCGGGACAGGAACCTACGAGCAGTACTTC

clone_size: NA
d_call: NA
v_call: TRBV7-9
j_call: TRBJ2-5
cdr3_aa: CASSYAAAQETQYF
cdr3_nt: TGTGCCAGCAGCTACGCAGCGGCACAAGAGACCCAGTACTTC

clone_size: NA
d_call: TRBD2
v_call: TRBV11-2
j_call: TRBJ2-1
cdr3_aa: CASSLDPGLALGQFF
cdr3_nt: TGTGCCAGCAGCTTAGATCCGGGACTAGCGCTCGGGCAGTTCTTC

clone_size: NA
d_call: NA
v_call: TRBV28
j_call: TRBJ2-7
cdr3_aa: CASSFLYRDSYEQYF
cdr3_nt: TGTGCCAGCAGTTTTCTATACAGGGACTCCTACGAGCAGTACTTC

clone_size: NA
d_call: NA
v_call: TRBV11-2
j_call: TRBJ2-7
cdr3_aa: CASSLGVEQYF
cdr3_nt: TGTGCCAGCAGCTTAGGGGTAGAGCAGTACTTC

clone_size: NA
d_call: NA
v_call: TRBV5-5
j_call: TRBJ1-1
cdr3_aa: CASTPLNTEAFF
cdr3_nt: TGTGCCAGCACCCCCCTTAACACTGAAGCTTTCTTT

clone_size: NA
d_call: TRBD2
v_call: TRBV7-6
j_call: TRBJ2-2
cdr3_aa: CASSHRMTSSNTGELFF
cdr3_nt: TGTGCCAGCAGCCACCGAATGACTAGCTCGAACACCGGGGAGCTGTTTTTT

clone_size: NA
d_call: NA
v_call: TRBV14
j_call: TRBJ2-3
cdr3_aa: CASSQAPPDTQYF
cdr3_nt: TGTGCCAGCAGCCAAGCTCCCCCAGATACGCAGTATTTT

clone_size: NA
d_call: NA
v_call: TRBV7-8
j_call: TRBJ2-1
cdr3_aa: CASSLRQGSSPYNEQFF
cdr3_nt: TGTGCCAGCAGCTTACGGCAGGGCAGTTCCCCCTACAATGAGCAGTTCTTC

clone_size: NA
d_call: NA
v_call: TRBV29-1
j_call: TRBJ2-3
cdr3_aa: CSQTTDTQYF
cdr3_nt: TGCAGCCAAACCACAGATACGCAGTATTTT

clone_size: NA
d_call: NA
v_call: TRBV11-3
j_call: TRBJ2-7
cdr3_aa: CASSIGDTYEQYF
cdr3_nt: TGTGCCAGCAGTATAGGGGACACCTACGAGCAGTACTTC

clone_size: NA
d_call: NA
v_call: TRBV5-1
j_call: TRBJ2-7
cdr3_aa: CASSLEALGQVLTYEQYF
cdr3_nt: TGCGCCAGCAGCTTGGAAGCTCTGGGACAAGTGCTTACCTACGAGCAGTACTTC

clone_size: NA
d_call: NA
v_call: TRBV4-3
j_call: TRBJ2-2
cdr3_aa: CASSQGRGAGELFF
cdr3_nt: TGCGCCAGCAGCCAAGGGAGGGGCGCGGGGGAGCTGTTTTTT

clone_size: NA
d_call: TRBD2
v_call: TRBV10-1
j_call: TRBJ2-2
cdr3_aa: CASSFGLAVAHTGELFF
cdr3_nt: TGCGCCAGCAGTTTTGGACTAGCGGTAGCCCACACCGGGGAGCTGTTTTTT

clone_size: NA
d_call: TRBD1
v_call: TRBV27
j_call: TRBJ2-2
cdr3_aa: CASSLFVTGWNIGELFF
cdr3_nt: TGTGCCAGCAGTTTATTCGTGACAGGGTGGAATATCGGGGAGCTGTTTTTT

clone_size: once
d_call: TRBD2
v_call: TRBV7-8
j_call: TRBJ2-1
cdr3_aa: CASSIHWGTSGSNEQFF
cdr3_nt: TGTGCCAGCAGCATACATTGGGGGACTAGCGGGAGTAATGAGCAGTTCTTC

clone_size: NA
d_call: TRBD2
v_call: TRBV4-1
j_call: TRBJ2-2
cdr3_aa: CASSQDLTSGIANTGELFF
cdr3_nt: TGCGCCAGCAGCCAAGATTTAACTAGCGGAATAGCGAACACCGGGGAGCTGTTTTTT

clone_size: NA
d_call: TRBD1
v_call: TRBV11-2
j_call: TRBJ2-7
cdr3_aa: CASSLDPGGINEQYF
cdr3_nt: TGTGCCAGCAGCTTAGATCCAGGGGGCATTAACGAGCAGTACTTC

clone_size: NA
d_call: NA
v_call: TRBV10-2
j_call: TRBJ2-7
cdr3_aa: CASSELASEQYF
cdr3_nt: TGCGCCAGCAGTGAGCTAGCGAGCGAGCAGTACTTC

clone_size: NA
d_call: TRBD2
v_call: TRBV7-9
j_call: TRBJ2-7
cdr3_aa: CASSSGVGENSYEQYF
cdr3_nt: TGTGCCAGCAGCAGCGGGGTGGGGGAAAACTCCTACGAGCAGTACTTC

clone_size: NA
d_call: TRBD2
v_call: TRBV9
j_call: TRBJ2-1
cdr3_aa: CASSVGPGTSVNNEQFF
cdr3_nt: TGTGCCAGCAGCGTAGGACCCGGGACTAGCGTAAATAATGAGCAGTTCTTC

clone_size: NA
d_call: NA
v_call: TRBV29-1
j_call: TRBJ2-7
cdr3_aa: CSVEDLSEQYF
cdr3_nt: TGCAGCGTTGAAGATTTGAGTGAGCAGTACTTC

clone_size: NA
d_call: NA
v_call: TRBV28
j_call: TRBJ1-5
cdr3_aa: CASSFEGFGAQPQHF
cdr3_nt: TGTGCCAGCAGTTTTGAAGGGTTCGGGGCTCAGCCCCAGCATTTT

clone_size: NA
d_call: TRBD2
v_call: TRBV6-1
j_call: TRBJ2-3
cdr3_aa: CASSDGSGGLGEQYF
cdr3_nt: TGTGCCAGCAGTGATGGTAGCGGGGGACTAGGCGAGCAGTATTTT

clone_size: NA
d_call: NA
v_call: TRBV7-7
j_call: TRBJ2-6
cdr3_aa: CASSLAWTASSGANVLTF
cdr3_nt: TGTGCCAGCAGCTTAGCCTGGACTGCCAGCTCTGGGGCCAACGTCCTGACTTTC

clone_size: NA
d_call: NA
v_call: TRBV28
j_call: TRBJ2-7
cdr3_aa: CASSSRRGKSYEQYF
cdr3_nt: TGTGCCAGCAGTTCCCGCCGGGGCAAGTCCTACGAGCAGTACTTC

clone_size: NA
d_call: TRBD2
v_call: TRBV11-2
j_call: TRBJ2-7
cdr3_aa: CASSFDGTSGLSSYEQYF
cdr3_nt: TGTGCCAGCAGCTTCGATGGGACTAGCGGATTAAGCTCCTACGAGCAGTACTTC

clone_size: NA
d_call: TRBD2
v_call: TRBV6-1
j_call: TRBJ2-7
cdr3_aa: CASSTSGTSSYEQYF
cdr3_nt: TGTGCCAGCAGTACTAGCGGGACCAGCTCCTACGAGCAGTACTTC

clone_size: NA
d_call: NA
v_call: TRBV9
j_call: TRBJ2-5
cdr3_aa: CASSVSGTLGETQYF
cdr3_nt: TGTGCCAGCAGCGTGTCGGGGACCCTCGGCGAGACCCAGTACTTC

clone_size: NA
d_call: TRBD2
v_call: TRBV28
j_call: TRBJ2-7
cdr3_aa: CASSPLAGSYEQYF
cdr3_nt: TGTGCCAGCAGTCCCTTAGCGGGGTCCTACGAGCAGTACTTC

clone_size: NA
d_call: NA
v_call: TRBV18
j_call: TRBJ2-7
cdr3_aa: CASSTSLDSSYEQYF
cdr3_nt: TGTGCCAGCTCAACTTCCTTAGACAGTTCCTACGAGCAGTACTTC

clone_size: NA
d_call: NA
v_call: TRBV5-1
j_call: TRBJ1-1
cdr3_aa: CASSLRLSGTEAFF
cdr3_nt: TGCGCCAGCAGTCTGAGACTATCGGGGACTGAAGCTTTCTTT

clone_size: NA
d_call: TRBD2
v_call: TRBV7-9
j_call: TRBJ2-1
cdr3_aa: CASSQSFLREGAYNEQFF
cdr3_nt: TGTGCCAGCAGCCAAAGCTTTTTGCGGGAGGGCGCCTACAATGAGCAGTTCTTC

clone_size: NA
d_call: TRBD2
v_call: TRBV11-2
j_call: TRBJ2-3
cdr3_aa: CASSLGGRGADTQYF
cdr3_nt: TGTGCCAGCAGCTTAGGCGGGAGAGGCGCAGATACGCAGTATTTT

clone_size: NA
d_call: NA
v_call: TRBV27
j_call: TRBJ2-5
cdr3_aa: CASSPWDPGETQYF
cdr3_nt: TGTGCCAGCAGTCCATGGGACCCCGGGGAGACCCAGTACTTC

clone_size: once
d_call: TRBD1
v_call: TRBV15
j_call: TRBJ2-7
cdr3_aa: CATSRGGTGGSSYEQYF
cdr3_nt: TGTGCCACCAGCAGAGGAGGGACAGGGGGAAGCTCCTACGAGCAGTACTTC

clone_size: NA
d_call: NA
v_call: TRBV29-1
j_call: TRBJ2-6
cdr3_aa: CSVPDRSSGANVLTF
cdr3_nt: TGCAGCGTCCCAGACAGATCCTCTGGGGCCAACGTCCTGACTTTC

clone_size: NA
d_call: NA
v_call: TRBV30
j_call: TRBJ2-7
cdr3_aa: CAWSDSHEQYF
cdr3_nt: TGTGCCTGGAGTGACAGCCACGAGCAGTACTTC

clone_size: NA
d_call: NA
v_call: TRBV7-9
j_call: TRBJ2-2
cdr3_aa: CASSPPWGINTGELFF
cdr3_nt: TGTGCCAGCAGCCCTCCTTGGGGGATCAACACCGGGGAGCTGTTTTTT

clone_size: NA
d_call: TRBD2
v_call: TRBV27
j_call: TRBJ2-7
cdr3_aa: CASSVAGPTYEQYF
cdr3_nt: TGTGCCAGCAGTGTAGCGGGCCCAACCTACGAGCAGTACTTC

clone_size: NA
d_call: TRBD1
v_call: TRBV13
j_call: TRBJ2-7
cdr3_aa: CASSLSLAAPPSKQGAPYEQYF
cdr3_nt: TGTGCCAGCAGCTTAAGCCTAGCTGCCCCACCCTCAAAACAGGGGGCGCCCTACGAGCAGTACTTC

clone_size: NA
d_call: NA
v_call: TRBV4-1
j_call: TRBJ2-1
cdr3_aa: CASSQDEVYNEQFF
cdr3_nt: TGCGCCAGCAGCCAGGACGAGGTCTACAATGAGCAGTTCTTC

clone_size: NA
d_call: TRBD1
v_call: TRBV4-1
j_call: TRBJ1-5
cdr3_aa: CASSFRQGSNQPQHF
cdr3_nt: TGCGCCAGCAGCTTTAGACAGGGTAGCAATCAGCCCCAGCATTTT

clone_size: NA
d_call: NA
v_call: TRBV5-6
j_call: TRBJ2-7
cdr3_aa: CASSFPRQSTYEQYF
cdr3_nt: TGTGCCAGCAGCTTTCCTAGGCAGTCGACCTACGAGCAGTACTTC

clone_size: NA
d_call: NA
v_call: TRBV10-3
j_call: TRBJ2-7
cdr3_aa: CAIRSGDYYEQYF
cdr3_nt: TGTGCCATCAGGTCCGGGGATTACTACGAGCAGTACTTC

clone_size: NA
d_call: TRBD2
v_call: TRBV27
j_call: TRBJ2-1
cdr3_aa: CASSWTSSNEQFF
cdr3_nt: TGTGCCAGCAGCTGGACTAGCTCCAATGAGCAGTTCTTC

clone_size: NA
d_call: NA
v_call: TRBV7-9
j_call: TRBJ2-3
cdr3_aa: CASSPPLAVNTDTQYF
cdr3_nt: TGTGCCAGCAGCCCCCCTTTGGCGGTAAACACAGATACGCAGTATTTT